This TCR beta chain is from a study of molecular identifiers for immune sequencing clone quantification. Study conclusions and caveats: Highly expanded clone sizes could be underestimated by identical TCR molecules sharing a barcode.

The length of the CDR3 is 15 residues. The V gene's germline CDR1 is SEHNR and CDR2 FQNEAQ (reference sequence). TCRdb processed the PCR reads anew with MiXCR; each CDR3 protein has one entry. Of some 650,000 distinct CDR3 sequences listed, about 20% are singletons. Remarks on this clonotype: Its antigen is as yet unknown. This may arise from a read error, as a much more abundant clone is one base away.

This sequence originates from a human donor in good health. Some libraries in this study had Jurkat cell RNA spiked in. Sequenced: naive CD8+ T cells from blood, with Jurkat cell RNA spiked in. As to subset: FACS-sorted CD8+CD4-CCR7+CD45RA+ naive T cells. The V call is TRBV7-9, the J call TRBJ1-4; a possible D gene is TRBD1 (5 bases). The CDR3 region is CASSLLGDGNEKRFF. CDR3 DNA: TGTGCCAGCAGCTTATTAGGGGACGGTAATGAAAAACGGTTTTTT.